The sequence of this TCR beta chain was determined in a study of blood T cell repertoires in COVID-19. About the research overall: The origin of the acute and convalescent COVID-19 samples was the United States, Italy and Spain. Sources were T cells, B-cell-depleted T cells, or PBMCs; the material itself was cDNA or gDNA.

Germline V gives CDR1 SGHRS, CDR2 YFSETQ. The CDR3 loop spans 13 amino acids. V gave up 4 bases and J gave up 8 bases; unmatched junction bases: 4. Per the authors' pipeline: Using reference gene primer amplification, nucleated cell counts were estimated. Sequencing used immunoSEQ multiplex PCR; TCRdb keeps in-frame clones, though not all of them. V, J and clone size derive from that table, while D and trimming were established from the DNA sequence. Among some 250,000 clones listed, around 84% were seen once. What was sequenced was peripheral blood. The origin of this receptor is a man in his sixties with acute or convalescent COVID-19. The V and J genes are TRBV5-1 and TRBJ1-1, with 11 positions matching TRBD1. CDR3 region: CASSPWTGGEAFF. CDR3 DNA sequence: TGCGCCAGCAGCCCGTGGACAGGGGGCGAAGCTTTCTTT.